These T cell receptor beta chains were read from a single sample in a study of shared clonotypes between healthy human individuals. Only in-frame clones appear in the TCRdb table, and some are missing; sequencing was by immunoSEQ multiplex PCR. Seen here are roughly 320,000 clones, around 87% observed once, and the top ten hold 15% to 20%. Input material: memory CD8+ T cells sorted from blood. The receptors here all came from a man in his late teens or twenties in good health. Each CDR3 is given with its conserved first and last residue. D genes are given only for firm matches. Rows give clone size only sometimes, using once, few, many, or a class for an expanded clone.

clone size	D gene	V gene	J gene	CDR3 DNA	CDR3 protein
few	.	TRBV7-9	TRBJ1-1	TGTGCCTGTACTGGGAACACTGAAGCTTTCTTT	CACTGNTEAFF
.	TRBD2	TRBV5-4	TRBJ2-1	TGTGCCAGCAGCTTGGGACTAGCCAATGAGCAGTTCTTC	CASSLGLANEQFF
.	.	TRBV5-8	TRBJ1-4	TGTGCCAGCAGCTCTGGACCGTTAAGGGTGTTTTTT	CASSSGPLRVFF
.	TRBD1	TRBV25-1	TRBJ2-7	TGTGCCAGCAGTGAATTGAGACAGGGAAGATACGAGCAGTACTTC	CASSELRQGRYEQYF
.	TRBD2	TRBV7-2	TRBJ2-3	TGTGCCAGCAGCTTAGGTGCTAGCGGGCGCACAGATACGCAGTATTTT	CASSLGASGRTDTQYF
.	.	TRBV4-3	TRBJ2-1	TGCGCCAGCAGCCAAGACGGGAGCCAGGCAGGGGATGAGCAGTTCTTC	CASSQDGSQAGDEQFF
once	TRBD2	TRBV29-1	TRBJ2-2	TGCAGCGTTGAGGGAGGGGCCGGGGAGCTGTTTTTT	CSVEGGAGELFF
.	TRBD1	TRBV5-6	TRBJ2-7	TGTGCCAGCAGTCCAGGGGGCGCCTACGAGCAGTACTTC	CASSPGGAYEQYF
.	.	TRBV5-1	TRBJ2-7	TGCGCCAGCAGCCAGTCGGCGGCAGGTAGCTCCTACGAGCAGTACTTC	CASSQSAAGSSYEQYF
.	.	TRBV7-9	TRBJ2-6	TGTGCCAGCAGCTTGTTTTCAGACAGGACACTTTCTGGGGCCAACGTCCTGACTTTC	CASSLFSDRTLSGANVLTF
.	.	TRBV6-5	TRBJ2-5	TGTGCCAGCAGTTTGGGTGAGCATGGGACCCAGTACTTC	CASSLGEHGTQYF
.	TRBD2	TRBV2	TRBJ2-3	TGTGCCAGCAGTTCCGGCCAGCCGGGACTAGCGGGTGACACAGATACGCAGTATTTT	CASSSGQPGLAGDTDTQYF
many	.	TRBV4-3	TRBJ1-1	TGCGCCAGCAGCCCCACAGCGGGATCGTTGAACACTGAAGCTTTCTTT	CASSPTAGSLNTEAFF
.	TRBD1	TRBV27	TRBJ1-2	TGTGCCAGCAGTACCCTAGGGACAGGGGGGACCTTC	CASSTLGTGGTF
.	TRBD2	TRBV2	TRBJ2-1	TGTGCCAGCAGAGACCAGCGGGAAAGCTCCTACAATGAGCAGTTCTTC	CASRDQRESSYNEQFF
.	.	TRBV6-6	TRBJ1-3	TGTGCCAGCATTCCGTTCCAGGGGACTGGAAACACCATATATTTT	CASIPFQGTGNTIYF
.	TRBD1	TRBV27	TRBJ1-1	TGTGCCAGCAGTTTGACAGGGGCAAACACTGAAGCTTTCTTT	CASSLTGANTEAFF
.	.	TRBV6-5	TRBJ2-3	TGTGCCAGCAGTTACTCATCCGCAGATACGCAGTATTTT	CASSYSSADTQYF
.	.	TRBV7-2	TRBJ1-1	TGTGCCTCGACAGCGGGAACTGAAGCTTTCTTT	CASTAGTEAFF
.	.	TRBV27	TRBJ2-7	TGTGCCAGCAGCCAGACTCGGTACTACGAGCAGTACTTC	CASSQTRYYEQYF
once	.	TRBV5-1	TRBJ2-7	TGCGCCAGCAGCTTCCGGCTGGGGGACAACTCCTACGAGCAGTACTTC	CASSFRLGDNSYEQYF
few	TRBD2	TRBV5-6	TRBJ2-7	TGTGCCAGCAGCTCCACTAGCGGGAGTACCTACGAGCAGTACTTC	CASSSTSGSTYEQYF
.	.	TRBV27	TRBJ2-7	TGTGCCAGCAGTTATGAGTCGACCTACGAGCAGTACTTC	CASSYESTYEQYF
.	.	TRBV27	TRBJ2-3	TGTGCCAGCAGTGTAATAAGCAGGGACGGCTTGACAGATACGCAGTATTTT	CASSVISRDGLTDTQYF
.	TRBD1	TRBV5-4	TRBJ1-2	TGTGCCAGCAGCTTGGTCGGGGCAGGGGGTGGCTACACCTTC	CASSLVGAGGGYTF
.	.	TRBV27	TRBJ2-7	TGTGCCAGCAGTTTCTCTCCCTACGAGCAGTACTTC	CASSFSPYEQYF
.	TRBD2	TRBV5-1	TRBJ2-1	TGCGCCAGCAGCTCTAGCGGGAGCTCCTACAATGAGCAGTTCTTC	CASSSSGSSYNEQFF
.	.	TRBV4-3	TRBJ2-7	TGCGCCAGCAGCCAAGATTGGGGGAGCAACTACGAGCAGTACTTC	CASSQDWGSNYEQYF
.	.	TRBV4-3	TRBJ2-7	TGCGCCAGCAGCCAAATGGACATGAGCTCCTACGAGCAGTACTTC	CASSQMDMSSYEQYF
.	.	TRBV5-4	TRBJ1-4	TGTGCCAGCAGCTTGGAGTCATGGCCTAAGGATGAAAAACTGTTTTTT	CASSLESWPKDEKLFF
.	.	TRBV10-3	TRBJ1-1	TGTGCCATCAGTGAGTCCGGACAGATCAACACTGAAGCTTTCTTT	CAISESGQINTEAFF
.	.	TRBV7-9	TRBJ2-7	TGTGCCAGCAGCTCGTTAATCGGGAGCGATAGCGAGCAGTACTTC	CASSSLIGSDSEQYF
.	TRBD1	TRBV7-9	TRBJ2-7	TGTGCCAGCAGCACCTGGGACAGGGGATCCTACGAGCAGTACTTC	CASSTWDRGSYEQYF
.	TRBD1	TRBV4-1	TRBJ2-7	TGCGCCAGCAGCCACGGGACAGAGTACGAGCAGTACTTC	CASSHGTEYEQYF
.	TRBD1	TRBV30	TRBJ1-1	TGTGCCGGTACCAGGGACAGCATGAACACTGAAGCTTTCTTT	CAGTRDSMNTEAFF
.	TRBD1	TRBV6-5	TRBJ2-7	TGTGCCAGCAGCTTAGACAGGGCCCCCTACGAGCAGTACTTC	CASSLDRAPYEQYF
.	TRBD2	TRBV7-9	TRBJ2-1	TGTGCCAGCAGCCCGACGACGGGGGGTGAGCAGTTCTTC	CASSPTTGGEQFF
.	.	TRBV11-2	TRBJ2-1	TGTGCCAGCAGCCCAAGCTCCGGGGGCGTTGAGCAGTTCTTC	CASSPSSGGVEQFF
.	.	TRBV29-1	TRBJ2-7	TGCAGCGTTGAGGGGGAGGTCCCCTACGAGCAGTACTTC	CSVEGEVPYEQYF
.	TRBD2	TRBV15	TRBJ2-4	TGTGCCACCAGCAGCCTTGGACTAGATAAAAACATTCAGTACTTC	CATSSLGLDKNIQYF
.	.	TRBV7-6	TRBJ1-4	TGTGCCAGCAGCCCGTGGAGTGGGGGAGGGGACGAAAAACTGTTTTTT	CASSPWSGGGDEKLFF
.	TRBD1	TRBV7-9	TRBJ2-3	TGTGCCAGCAGGCAAACCGGGACAGGGGATACAGATACGCAGTATTTT	CASRQTGTGDTDTQYF
once	TRBD1	TRBV4-1	TRBJ1-6	TGCGCCAGCAGCCAATCCGGGACAGGGGTATATTCACCCCTCCACTTT	CASSQSGTGVYSPLHF
.	.	TRBV6-5	TRBJ1-5	TGTGCCAGCAGTTACTCGTATCGGGGTGGGCCCCAGCATTTT	CASSYSYRGGPQHF
.	TRBD1	TRBV30	TRBJ1-1	TGTGCCTGGAGTGGGGGGACAGGGGGAGAGACTGAAGCTTTCTTT	CAWSGGTGGETEAFF
.	.	TRBV30	TRBJ1-1	TGTTCATCGATGGGGGGGCTCGGTGAAGCTTTCTTT	CSSMGGLGEAFF
.	TRBD2	TRBV9	TRBJ2-7	TGTGCCAGCAGCGTAGGGGCTAGCGGGATTTACGAGCAGTACTTC	CASSVGASGIYEQYF
.	.	TRBV4-1	TRBJ1-4	TGCGCCAGCAGTGTGTGGGGTTGGGAAAAACTGTTTTTT	CASSVWGWEKLFF
few	.	TRBV5-1	TRBJ1-1	TGCGCCAGCAGCTTGATAATAGGGCAGAACACTGAAGCTTTCTTT	CASSLIIGQNTEAFF
.	TRBD2	TRBV7-9	TRBJ2-1	TGTGCCAGCAGCGACCTTTTAGCGGGAGCCCGGCATGAGCAGTTCTTC	CASSDLLAGARHEQFF
few	.	TRBV28	TRBJ2-7	TGTGCCAGCACCCACAGGGAGCTCTACGAGCAGTACTTC	CASTHRELYEQYF
.	TRBD1	TRBV5-4	TRBJ2-4	TGTGCCAGCAGCCCCGGGACAGAAAACATTCAGTACTTC	CASSPGTENIQYF
.	TRBD1	TRBV7-9	TRBJ1-1	TGTGCCAGCAGCCTCGGACAGGGACTGAACACTGAAGCTTTCTTT	CASSLGQGLNTEAFF
.	TRBD1	TRBV5-6	TRBJ2-5	TGTGCCAGCAAAGTTTTTGTCGGGACAGACCAAGAGACCCAGTACTTC	CASKVFVGTDQETQYF
.	.	TRBV19	TRBJ2-7	TGTGCCAGTAGTATAGGGGCCGGGAGCTACGAGCAGTACTTC	CASSIGAGSYEQYF
.	.	TRBV4-3	TRBJ1-4	TGCGCCAGCAGCCAGCCTTACCCCGGAAAACTGTTTTTT	CASSQPYPGKLFF
once	.	TRBV27	TRBJ1-5	TGTGCCAGCAGTCGAGGGGGTCAGCCCCAGCATTTT	CASSRGGQPQHF